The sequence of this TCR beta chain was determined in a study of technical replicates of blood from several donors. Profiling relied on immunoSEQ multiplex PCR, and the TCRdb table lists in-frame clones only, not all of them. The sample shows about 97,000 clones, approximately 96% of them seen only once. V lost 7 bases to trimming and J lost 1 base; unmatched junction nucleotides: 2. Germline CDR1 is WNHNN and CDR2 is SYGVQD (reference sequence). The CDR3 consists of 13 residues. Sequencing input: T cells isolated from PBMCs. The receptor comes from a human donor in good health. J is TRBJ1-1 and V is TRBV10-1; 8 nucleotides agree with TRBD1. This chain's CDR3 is CASTGTGNTEAFF. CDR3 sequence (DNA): TGCGCCAGCACCGGGACAGGGAACACTGAAGCTTTCTTT.